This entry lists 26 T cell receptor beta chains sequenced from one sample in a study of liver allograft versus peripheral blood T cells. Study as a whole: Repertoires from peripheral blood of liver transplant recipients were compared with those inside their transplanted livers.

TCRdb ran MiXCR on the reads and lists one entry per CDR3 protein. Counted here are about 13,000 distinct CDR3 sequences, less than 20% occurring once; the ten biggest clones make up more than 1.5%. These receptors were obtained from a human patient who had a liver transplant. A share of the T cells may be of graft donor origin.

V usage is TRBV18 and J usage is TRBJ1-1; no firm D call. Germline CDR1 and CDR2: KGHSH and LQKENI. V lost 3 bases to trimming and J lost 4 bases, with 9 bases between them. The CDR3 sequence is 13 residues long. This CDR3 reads CASSPDGSTEAFF. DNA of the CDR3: TGTGCCAGCTCACCTGATGGGAGCACTGAAGCTTTCTTT.

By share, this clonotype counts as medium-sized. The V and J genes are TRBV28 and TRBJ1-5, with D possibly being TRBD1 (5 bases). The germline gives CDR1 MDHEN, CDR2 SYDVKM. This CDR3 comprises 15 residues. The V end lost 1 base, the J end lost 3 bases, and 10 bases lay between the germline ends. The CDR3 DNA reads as TGTGCCAGCAGTTTATCTTCAGGGTACAATCAGCCCCAGCATTTT. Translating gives CASSLSSGYNQPQHF.

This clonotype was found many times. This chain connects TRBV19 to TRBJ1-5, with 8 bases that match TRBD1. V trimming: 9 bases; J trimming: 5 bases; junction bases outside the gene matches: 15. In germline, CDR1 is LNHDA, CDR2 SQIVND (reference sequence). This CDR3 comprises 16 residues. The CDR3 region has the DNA TGTGCCAGCCAAAGATTGGGCAGGGGGCTCGATCAGCCCCAGCATTTT. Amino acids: CASQRLGRGLDQPQHF.

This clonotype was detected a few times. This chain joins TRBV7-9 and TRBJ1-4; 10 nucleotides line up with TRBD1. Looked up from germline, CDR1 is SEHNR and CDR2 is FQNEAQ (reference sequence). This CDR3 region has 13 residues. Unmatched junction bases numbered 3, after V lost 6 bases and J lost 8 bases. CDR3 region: CASSGTGAEKLFF. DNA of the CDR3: TGTGCCAGCAGTGGGACAGGGGCAGAAAAACTGTTTTTT. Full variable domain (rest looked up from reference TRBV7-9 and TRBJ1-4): DTGVSQNPRHKITKRGQNVTFRCDPISEHNRLYWYRQTLGQGPEFLTYFQNEAQLEKSRLLSDRFSAERPKGSFSTLEIQRTEQGDSAMYLCASSGTGAEKLFFGSGTQLSVL.

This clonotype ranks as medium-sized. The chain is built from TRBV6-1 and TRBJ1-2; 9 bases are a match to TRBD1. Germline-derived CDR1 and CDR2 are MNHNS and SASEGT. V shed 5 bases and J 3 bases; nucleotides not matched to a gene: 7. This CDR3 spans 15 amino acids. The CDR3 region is CASSQRRDRDYGYTF. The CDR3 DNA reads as TGTGCCAGCAGTCAGCGACGGGACAGGGACTATGGCTACACCTTC.

As DNA, the CDR3 is TGTGCCAGCAGCCCACAACGGGGGGCACAGGGAACCCAGTACTTC. Protein: CASSPQRGAQGTQYF. The gene calls are TRBV7-2 and TRBJ2-1, with D possibly matching TRBD2 (7 bases). The J call is uncertain, as TRBJ2-5 better fits the DNA end. The germline V gene encodes CDR1 SGHTA and CDR2 FQGNSA. CDR3 size: 15 residues.

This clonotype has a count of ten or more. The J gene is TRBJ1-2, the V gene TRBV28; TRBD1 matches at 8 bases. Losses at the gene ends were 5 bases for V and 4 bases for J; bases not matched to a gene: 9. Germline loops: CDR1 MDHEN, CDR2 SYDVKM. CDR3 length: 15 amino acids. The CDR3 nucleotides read TGTGCCAGCAGTCCCTGGACAGGGCGGTCCTATGGCTACACCTTC. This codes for CASSPWTGRSYGYTF.

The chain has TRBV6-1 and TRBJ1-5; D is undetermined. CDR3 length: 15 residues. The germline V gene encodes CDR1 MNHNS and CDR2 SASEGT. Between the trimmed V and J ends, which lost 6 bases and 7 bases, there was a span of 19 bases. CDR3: CASSQRPDSRQPQHF. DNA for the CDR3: TGTGCCAGCAGCCAGCGCCCAGATTCCCGGCAGCCCCAGCATTTT.

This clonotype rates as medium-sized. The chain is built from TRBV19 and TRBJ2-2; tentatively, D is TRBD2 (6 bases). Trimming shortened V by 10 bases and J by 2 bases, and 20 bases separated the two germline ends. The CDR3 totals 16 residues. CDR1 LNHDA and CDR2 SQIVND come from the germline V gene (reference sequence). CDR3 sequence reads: CATPRGASANTGELFF. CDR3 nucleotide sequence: TGTGCCACCCCTCGCGGGGCTAGCGCCAACACCGGGGAGCTGTTTTTT.

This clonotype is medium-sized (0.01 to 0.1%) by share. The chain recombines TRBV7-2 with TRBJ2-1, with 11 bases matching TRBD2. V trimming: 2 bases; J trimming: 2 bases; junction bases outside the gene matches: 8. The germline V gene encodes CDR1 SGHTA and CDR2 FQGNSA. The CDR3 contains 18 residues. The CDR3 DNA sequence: TGTGCCAGCAGCTTAATGCTCTTGACTAGCGGGACCTACAATGAGCAGTTCTTC. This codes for CASSLMLLTSGTYNEQFF. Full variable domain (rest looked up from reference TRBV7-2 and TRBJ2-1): GAGVSQSPSNKVTEKGKDVELRCDPISGHTALYWYRQSLGQGLEFLIYFQGNSAPDKSGLPSDRFSAERTGGSVSTLTIQRTQQEDSAVYLCASSLMLLTSGTYNEQFFGPGTRLTVL.

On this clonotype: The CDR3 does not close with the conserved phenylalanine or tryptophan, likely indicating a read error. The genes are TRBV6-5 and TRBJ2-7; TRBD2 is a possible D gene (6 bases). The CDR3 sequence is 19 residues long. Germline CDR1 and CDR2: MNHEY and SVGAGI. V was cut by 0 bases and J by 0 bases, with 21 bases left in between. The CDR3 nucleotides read TGTGCCAGCAGTTACTCGGGAGGCCAAAATATCTCGAGCTCCTACGAGCAGTACCTC. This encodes CASSYSGGQNISSSYEQYL.

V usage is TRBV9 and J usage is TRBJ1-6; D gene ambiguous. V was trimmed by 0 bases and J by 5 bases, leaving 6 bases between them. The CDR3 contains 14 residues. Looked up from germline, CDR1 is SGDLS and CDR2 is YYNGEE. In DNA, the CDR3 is TGTGCCAGCAGCGTAGGCCAGAATAATTCACCCCTCCACTTT. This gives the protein CASSVGQNNSPLHF.

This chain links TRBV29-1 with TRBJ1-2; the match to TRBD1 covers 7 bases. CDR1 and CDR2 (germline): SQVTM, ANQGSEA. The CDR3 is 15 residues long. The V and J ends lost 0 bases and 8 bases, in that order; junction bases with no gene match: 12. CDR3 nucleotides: TGCAGCGTTGAAGATCTGGGACAAGCAGGGGGAGGCTACACCTTC. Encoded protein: CSVEDLGQAGGGYTF.

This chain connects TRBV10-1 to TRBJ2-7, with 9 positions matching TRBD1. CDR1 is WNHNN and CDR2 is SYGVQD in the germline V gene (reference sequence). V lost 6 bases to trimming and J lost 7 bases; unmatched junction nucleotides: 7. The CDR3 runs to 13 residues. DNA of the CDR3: TGCGCCAGCAGATGGACAGGGGCAAGTGAGCAGTACTTC. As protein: CASRWTGASEQYF.

In DNA, the CDR3 is TGTGCCAGCAGTTCCCCGGGGGTTAATTCACCCCTCCACTTT. Protein: CASSSPGVNSPLHF. This chain connects TRBV28 to TRBJ1-6, with D maybe TRBD1 (5 bases). Germline V gene sequence: CDR1 MDHEN, CDR2 SYDVKM. The ends were cut back, 4 bases at V and 6 bases at J, with 10 bases in the middle. This CDR3 has 14 amino acids.

The DNA for the CDR3 is TGTGCCAGCAGCTTAATAACGGGGATGAACACCGGGGAGCTGTTTTTT. Protein product: CASSLITGMNTGELFF. This chain connects TRBV7-3 to TRBJ2-2; maybe TRBD2 (5 bases). The CDR3 runs 16 residues. Germline CDR1 SGHTA, CDR2 FQGTGA. The germline V and J ends were trimmed by 1 base and 1 base, with 10 bases remaining between them.

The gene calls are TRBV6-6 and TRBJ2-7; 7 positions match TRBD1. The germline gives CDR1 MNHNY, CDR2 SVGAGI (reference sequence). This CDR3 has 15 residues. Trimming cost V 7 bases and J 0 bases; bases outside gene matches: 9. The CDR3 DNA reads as TGTGCCAGCACCCCTAGACAGGGAAGCTCCTACGAGCAGTACTTC. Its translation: CASTPRQGSSYEQYF.

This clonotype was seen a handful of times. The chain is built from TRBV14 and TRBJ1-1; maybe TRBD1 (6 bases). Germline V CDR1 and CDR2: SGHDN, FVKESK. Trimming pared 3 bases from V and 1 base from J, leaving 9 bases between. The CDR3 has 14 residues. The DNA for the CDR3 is TGTGCCAGCAGCCAGAGGGGGTCGAACACTGAAGCTTTCTTT. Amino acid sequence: CASSQRGSNTEAFF. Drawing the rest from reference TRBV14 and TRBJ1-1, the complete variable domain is EAGVTQFPSHSVIEKGQTVTLRCDPISGHDNLYWYRRVMGKEIKFLLHFVKESKQDESGMPNNRFLAERTGGTYSTLKVQPAELEDSGVYFCASSQRGSNTEAFFGQGTRLTVV.

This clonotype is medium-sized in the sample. The CDR3 is CSASNYLGTEAFF. As DNA, the CDR3 is TGCAGCGCCTCAAATTACTTAGGGACTGAAGCTTTCTTT. The rearrangement joins TRBV29-1 to TRBJ1-1; no clear D. This CDR3 is 13 amino acids long. Trimming took off 7 bases at V and 5 bases at J, with 17 bases between the two ends. Per germline, CDR1 SQVTM and CDR2 ANQGSEA. The variable domain in full, completed from reference TRBV29-1 and TRBJ1-1, reads SAVISQKPSRDICQRGTSLTIQCQVDSQVTMMFWYRQQPGQSLTLIATANQGSEATYESGFVIDKFPISRPNLTFSTLTVSNMSPEDSSIYLCSASNYLGTEAFFGQGTRLTVV.

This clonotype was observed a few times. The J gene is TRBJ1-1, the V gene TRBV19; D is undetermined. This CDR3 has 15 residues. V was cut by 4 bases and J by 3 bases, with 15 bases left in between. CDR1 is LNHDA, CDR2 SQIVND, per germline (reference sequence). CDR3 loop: CASSTRGRLDTEAFF. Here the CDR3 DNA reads TGTGCCAGTAGTACCCGAGGGCGTTTGGACACTGAAGCTTTCTTT.

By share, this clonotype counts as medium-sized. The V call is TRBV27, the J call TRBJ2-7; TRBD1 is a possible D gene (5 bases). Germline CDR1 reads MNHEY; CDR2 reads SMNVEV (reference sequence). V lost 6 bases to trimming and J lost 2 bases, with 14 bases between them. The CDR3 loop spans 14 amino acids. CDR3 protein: CASSEIGQTYEQYF. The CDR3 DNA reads TGTGCCAGCAGCGAGATAGGACAAACCTACGAGCAGTACTTC.

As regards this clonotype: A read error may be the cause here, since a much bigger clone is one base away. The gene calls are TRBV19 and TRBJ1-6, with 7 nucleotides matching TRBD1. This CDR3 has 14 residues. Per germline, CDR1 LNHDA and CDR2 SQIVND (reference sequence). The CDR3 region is CASLDRAHNSLLHF. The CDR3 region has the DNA TGTGCCAGTCTCGACAGGGCGCATAATTCACTCCTCCACTTT.

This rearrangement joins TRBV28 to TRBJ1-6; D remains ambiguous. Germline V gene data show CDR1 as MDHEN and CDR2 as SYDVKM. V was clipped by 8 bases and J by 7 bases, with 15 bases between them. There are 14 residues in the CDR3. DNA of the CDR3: TGTGCCAGCTCGTCGGGCATTTGGAATTCACCCCTCCACTTT. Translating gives CASSSGIWNSPLHF.

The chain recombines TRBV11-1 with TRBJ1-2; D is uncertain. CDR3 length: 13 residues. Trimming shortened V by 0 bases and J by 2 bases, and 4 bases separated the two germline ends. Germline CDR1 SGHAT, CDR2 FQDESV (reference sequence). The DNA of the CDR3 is TGTGCCAGCAGCTTAGCAGGAAACTATGGCTACACCTTC. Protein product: CASSLAGNYGYTF. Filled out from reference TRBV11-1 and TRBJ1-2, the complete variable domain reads EAEVAQSPRYKITEKSQAVAFWCDPISGHATLYWYRQILGQGPELLVQFQDESVVDDSQLPKDRFSAERLKGVDSTLKIQPAELGDSAMYLCASSLAGNYGYTFGSGTRLTVV.

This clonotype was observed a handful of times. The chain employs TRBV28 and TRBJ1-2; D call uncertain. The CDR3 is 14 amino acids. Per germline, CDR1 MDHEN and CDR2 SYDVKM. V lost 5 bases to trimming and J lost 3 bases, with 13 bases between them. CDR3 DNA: TGTGCCAGCAGTCCCCCGGCCAGATACTATGGCTACACCTTC. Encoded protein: CASSPPARYYGYTF.

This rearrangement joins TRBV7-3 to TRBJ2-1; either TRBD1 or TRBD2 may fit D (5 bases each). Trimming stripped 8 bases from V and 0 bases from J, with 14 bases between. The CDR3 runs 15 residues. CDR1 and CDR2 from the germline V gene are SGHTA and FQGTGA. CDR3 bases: TGTGCCAGCGCTATGGGACCGAACTCCTACAATGAGCAGTTCTTC. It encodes CASAMGPNSYNEQFF.